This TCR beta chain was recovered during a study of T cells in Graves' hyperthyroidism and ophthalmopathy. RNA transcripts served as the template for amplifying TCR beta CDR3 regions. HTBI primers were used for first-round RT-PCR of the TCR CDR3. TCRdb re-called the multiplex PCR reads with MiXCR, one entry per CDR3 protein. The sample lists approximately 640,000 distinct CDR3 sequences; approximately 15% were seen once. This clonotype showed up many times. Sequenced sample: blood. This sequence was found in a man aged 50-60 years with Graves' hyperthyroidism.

CDR3 nucleotides: TGTGCCAGCAGCCGAAGACTGCCGTTATCTGGAAACACCATATATTTT. Encoded protein: CASSRRLPLSGNTIYF. V gene TRBV27 combines with J gene TRBJ1-3; D not resolved. CDR3 length: 16 amino acids. CDR1 is MNHEY, CDR2 SMNVEV, per germline (reference sequence). V dropped 6 bases and J dropped 1 base, with 16 bases sitting between them.